This TCR beta chain is from a study of T cells after yellow fever vaccination. Whole-study context: The SMART-Seq v4 Ultra Low Input method served to prepare the low-cell-number fractions. Whole-study findings and limits: Post-booster repertoires again held most primary-vaccination clones (roughly 96% CD4, approximately 90% CD8).

From the 5' RACE reads, TCRdb called clonotypes with MiXCR, one entry per CDR3 protein. The sample has roughly 250,000 distinct CDR3 sequences; 10% to 15% are singletons. This CDR3 comprises 15 residues. The germline V gene has CDR1 SGHTA and CDR2 FQGNSA. Trimming shortened V by 5 bases and J by 4 bases, and 17 bases separated the two germline ends. In this sample, this clonotype turned up a few times. Its matching antigen is unknown. The V gene is TRBV7-2, the J gene TRBJ1-2, with D possibly TRBD1 on 5 matching bases. The source is a man aged 25 to 40 who received the YFV17D yellow fever vaccine. The sample was CD4+ T cells sorted from PBMCs, taken 45 days after the yellow fever booster vaccination. The CDR3 coding sequence is TGTGCCAGCAGCCGGGACGTTCCCGGGGGCTATGGCTACACCTTC. The encoded protein is CASSRDVPGGYGYTF. Full variable domain (outside the CDR3, taken from reference TRBV7-2 and TRBJ1-2): GAGVSQSPSNKVTEKGKDVELRCDPISGHTALYWYRQSLGQGLEFLIYFQGNSAPDKSGLPSDRFSAERTGGSVSTLTIQRTQQEDSAVYLCASSRDVPGGYGYTFGSGTRLTVV.